This TCR beta chain originates from a study of response to subunit inactivated influenza vaccine (dated by TCRdb to 2016 to 2019). For the study in its entirety: The study used deep quantitative T cell receptor repertoire profiling to track responses to a trivalent subunit inactivated influenza vaccine.

The library was obtained by RT-PCR. Sequencer: Illumina HiSeq 2500. The public reads were run again by TCRdb, first through fastp at Q25 and then through MiXCR, and only productive beta chains were kept. When rows share a CDR3 protein, they turn into one entry using the most common DNA and genes. Across this sample there are about 500,000 distinct CDR3 sequences, with approximately 16% seen only once. Of the sample, approximately 3% is held by the ten largest clones. This clonotype was observed a few times. Its cognate antigen has yet to be identified. Per-base quality was not reported, and no clone a single base away is much larger than it. V was cut back by 0 bases and J by 5 bases, leaving a gap of 17 bases between them. Via the germline V gene, CDR1 is LGHNA and CDR2 YSLEER. The CDR3 contains 16 residues, cysteine and phenylalanine counted. Only the CDR3 part of the read is kept: 48 bases, read in frame from the first base.

The investigation overall reported the following: According to the authors, only a limited number of new T cells may be recruited by each seasonal influenza vaccination.

This material consisted of CD4+ T cells sorted from PBMCs, taken less than 30 months after vaccination. This clonotype was sampled from a man aged 50 to 75 who received an inactivated influenza vaccine. Donor details come from another sample of the same person, matched by shared clones. This receptor chain uses TRBV4-3 and TRBJ2-7, and perhaps TRBD2 as D gene, on 5 matching bases. The nucleotide sequence is given as TGCGCCAGCAGCCAAGAAGGCAGTGGGAGTGGCAACGAGCAGTACTTC. Its protein reads: CASSQEGSGSGNEQYF.